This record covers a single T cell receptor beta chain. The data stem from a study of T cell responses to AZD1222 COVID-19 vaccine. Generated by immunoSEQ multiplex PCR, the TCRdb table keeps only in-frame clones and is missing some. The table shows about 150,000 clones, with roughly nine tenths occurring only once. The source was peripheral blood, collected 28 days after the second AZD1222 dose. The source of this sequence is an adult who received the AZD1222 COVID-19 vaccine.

CDR3 region: CASSLGDRGEKLFF. The DNA of the CDR3 is TGTGCCAGCAGCTTGGGGGACAGGGGTGAAAAACTGTTTTTT. V is TRBV5-6 and J is TRBJ1-4; the match to TRBD1 covers 10 bases. The ends lost 0 bases at V and 7 bases at J; junction bases unmatched: 0. This CDR3 has 14 amino acids. Germline V lookup: CDR1 SGHDT, CDR2 YYEEEE. Full variable domain (rest looked up from reference TRBV5-6 and TRBJ1-4): DAGVTQSPTHLIKTRGQQVTLRCSPKSGHDTVSWYQQALGQGPQFIFQYYEEEERQRGNFPDRFSGHQFPNYSSELNVNALLLGDSALYLCASSLGDRGEKLFFGSGTQLSVL.